This T cell receptor beta chain came from a study of blood T cell repertoires in COVID-19. Turning to the study itself: Collection of acute and convalescent COVID-19 samples took place in the United States, Italy and Spain. Sources were T cells, B-cell-depleted T cells, or PBMCs; the material itself was cDNA or gDNA.

The study assigned cohorts using participant-reported clinical history. CDR1 is MNHEY and CDR2 is SVGAGI in the germline V gene. V lost 2 bases and J lost 4, with 16 bases in between. The CDR3 runs 16 residues. Per the original data handling: Nucleated cell counts were estimated from reference gene primer amplification. The data were produced by immunoSEQ multiplex PCR, yet TCRdb's version contains in-frame clones alone and is incomplete. The D gene and trimming were derived from the DNA, and the V and J assignments and clone size from that table. The sample has about 270,000 clones, over 80% seen once.

The chain joins TRBV6-5 to TRBJ2-3, with D possibly being TRBD2 (5 bases). Material: PBMCs or T cells enriched from blood (not recorded which). The clonotype comes from a woman aged 25 to 45 with acute COVID-19. The CDR3 loop reads CASSYGFGDGSDTQYF. The CDR3 nucleotides are TGTGCCAGCAGTTACGGGTTCGGGGATGGGTCAGATACGCAGTATTTT.